The clone carrying this T cell receptor (beta chain) was detected only a few times. This specimen comes from a study of blood T cell repertoires in COVID-19. In the original workflow: Scientists estimated how many nucleated cells there were by amplifying reference gene primers. Sequencing was performed with immunoSEQ multiplex PCR; in TCRdb, only in-frame clones are kept and a portion is missing. V and J calls and clone size come straight from that table; D and trimming were deduced from the DNA. This table holds roughly 87,000 clones, approximately 88% found once. The V end was cut by 6 bases, the J end by 4 bases, with 17 bases between. This CDR3 region has 15 residues. Germline CDR1 LNHDA, CDR2 SQIVND (reference sequence).

This clonotype was sampled from a man aged 55 to 70 with acute or convalescent COVID-19. This chain uses TRBV19 with TRBJ2-3, with D maybe TRBD2 (6 bases). Sequencing input: peripheral blood. The chain's CDR3 is CASSNEDGSADTQYF. CDR3 bases: TGTGCCAGTAGCAATGAGGACGGGAGTGCAGATACGCAGTATTTT.